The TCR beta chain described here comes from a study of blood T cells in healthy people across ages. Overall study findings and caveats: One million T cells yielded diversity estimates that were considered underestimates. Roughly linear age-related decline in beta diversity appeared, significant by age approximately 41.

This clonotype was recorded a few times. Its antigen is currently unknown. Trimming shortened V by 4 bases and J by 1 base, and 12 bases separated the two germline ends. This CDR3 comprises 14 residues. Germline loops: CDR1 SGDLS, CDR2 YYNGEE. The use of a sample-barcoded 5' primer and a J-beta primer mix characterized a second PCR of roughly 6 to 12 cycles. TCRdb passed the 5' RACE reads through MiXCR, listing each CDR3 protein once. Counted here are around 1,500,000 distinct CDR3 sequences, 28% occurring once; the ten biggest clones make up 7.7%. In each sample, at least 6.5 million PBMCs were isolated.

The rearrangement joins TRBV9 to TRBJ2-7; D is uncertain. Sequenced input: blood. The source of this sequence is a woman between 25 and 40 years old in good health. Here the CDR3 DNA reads TGTGCCAGCAGCCCCTCGAGAAGGTCCTACGAGCAGTACTTC. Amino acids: CASSPSRRSYEQYF.